The 23 T cell receptor beta chains below all came from one sample that was sequenced in a study of regulatory T cells in long-lasting Graves disease. In building TCR beta libraries, iRepertoire HTBI primers were used together with Arm-PCR of CDR3 regions. A single record per CDR3 protein comes from TCRdb applying MiXCR to the multiplex PCR reads. The sample consists of around 360,000 distinct CDR3 sequences, under 20% of them appearing once. This sample's time point: newly diagnosed GD, antithyroid drugs for less than 3 months. The TCR library was prepared using RNA isolated from PBMCs. The sample was also reused in another study, on T cells in Graves' hyperthyroidism and ophthalmopathy.

The specimen was peripheral blood mononuclear cells (PBMCs), collected at new diagnosis, from a patient treated with antithyroid drugs. The receptors were sampled from a woman under 30 with Graves disease.

This clonotype was found many times. The rearrangement links TRBV5-6 to TRBJ1-2; maybe TRBD1 (6 bases). The V gene's germline CDR1 is SGHDT and CDR2 YYEEEE. The CDR3 loop spans 13 amino acids. Between the trimmed V and J ends, which lost 3 bases and 5 bases, there was a span of 11 bases. In DNA, the CDR3 is TGTGCCAGCAGCTGGACAGCGCAATATGGCTACACCTTC. Translated, it gives CASSWTAQYGYTF. Filled out from reference TRBV5-6 and TRBJ1-2, the complete variable domain reads DAGVTQSPTHLIKTRGQQVTLRCSPKSGHDTVSWYQQALGQGPQFIFQYYEEEERQRGNFPDRFSGHQFPNYSSELNVNALLLGDSALYLCASSWTAQYGYTFGSGTRLTVV.

This clonotype was seen ten or more times. This sequence joins TRBV5-1 and TRBJ1-1; TRBD1 aligns across 9 bases. This CDR3 is built from 15 residues. Germline V gene data show CDR1 as SGHRS and CDR2 as YFSETQ. The V gene end was trimmed by 3 bases and the J gene end by 3 bases; junction bases not matched to a gene: 6. The chain's CDR3 is CASSSGTGWDTEAFF. CDR3 DNA sequence: TGCGCCAGCAGCTCCGGGACAGGGTGGGACACTGAAGCTTTCTTT.

The table lists this clonotype with many counts. The chain has TRBV2 and TRBJ2-1, with 11 bases that match TRBD2. Losses at the gene ends were 4 bases for V and 6 bases for J; bases not matched to a gene: 2. This CDR3 has 14 amino acids. The germline V gene encodes CDR1 SNHLY and CDR2 FYNNEI. The CDR3 protein is CASSVGTSGNEQFF. The CDR3 bases are TGTGCCAGCAGTGTCGGGACTAGCGGCAATGAGCAGTTCTTC.

The chain carries TRBV6-4 and TRBJ2-1, with 11 bases that match TRBD2. The CDR3 is made up of 16 amino acids. Unmatched junction bases numbered 8, after V lost 3 bases and J lost 7 bases. Germline values: CDR1 MRHNA, CDR2 SNTAGT. CDR3 protein: CASSELGTSGHNEQFF. The DNA for the CDR3 is TGTGCCAGCAGTGAGCTCGGGACTAGCGGACATAATGAGCAGTTCTTC.

This clonotype was detected many times. The rearrangement links TRBV7-3 to TRBJ2-5, with no clear D. Germline loops: CDR1 SGHTA, CDR2 FQGTGA. CDR3 length: 14 amino acids. V dropped 3 bases and J dropped 1 base, with 9 bases sitting between them. The CDR3: CASSFGHPQETQYF. The CDR3 DNA sequence: TGTGCCAGCAGCTTTGGGCACCCCCAAGAGACCCAGTACTTC.

With regard to this clonotype: One end of the junction varies from germline; a read error may be responsible. The chain recombines TRBV5-1 with TRBJ2-1; possibly TRBD1 for D (5 bases). CDR3 length: 15 residues. From germline, CDR1 is SGHRS and CDR2 YFSETQ. CDR3 in amino acids: CASSLGTSSYNGQFF. The CDR3 DNA is TGCGCCAGCAGCTTGGGGACAAGCTCCTACAATGGGCAGTTCTTC. The variable domain in full, completed from reference TRBV5-1 and TRBJ2-1, reads KAGVTQTPRYLIKTRGQQVTLSCSPISGHRSVSWYQQTPGQGLQFLFEYFSETQRNKGNFPGRFSGRQFSNSRSEMNVSTLELGDSALYLCASSLGTSSYNGQFFGPGTRLTVL.

This clonotype was observed many times. The V and J genes are TRBV11-2 and TRBJ2-5, with D tentatively TRBD2 (5 bases). The V end lost 1 base, the J end lost 5 bases, and 14 bases lay between the germline ends. Germline CDR1 SGHAT, CDR2 FQNNGV. The CDR3 runs 15 residues. The CDR3 protein is CASSLVRGTRETQYF. DNA of the CDR3: TGTGCCAGCAGCTTAGTTCGGGGTACCAGGGAGACCCAGTACTTC.

This clonotype was seen many times. This chain uses TRBV20-1 with TRBJ1-1; D uncertain. From germline, CDR1 is DFQATT and CDR2 SNEGSKA (reference sequence). The germline V and J ends were trimmed by 0 bases and 6 bases, with 14 bases remaining between them. This CDR3 is built from 14 residues. CDR3 region: CSARDLRGGAEAFF. The CDR3 DNA sequence: TGCAGTGCTAGAGATCTCCGGGGAGGAGCTGAAGCTTTCTTT.

This clonotype occurred once. A read error may explain this, as a much larger clone is one base away. The chain carries TRBV7-2 and TRBJ1-5; D gene unclear. The length of the CDR3 is 13 residues. Looked up from germline, CDR1 is SGHTA and CDR2 is FQGNSA. The CDR3 sequence is CANSSLGNQPQHF. As DNA, the CDR3 is TGTGCCAACAGCTCCCTAGGCAATCAGCCCCAGCATTTT.

This clonotype was detected ten times or more. This chain uses TRBV5-1 with TRBJ2-7; D might be TRBD1 (5 bases). Germline assignment: CDR1 SGHRS and CDR2 YFSETQ. The CDR3 loop spans 14 amino acids. Trimming left V 3 bases short and J 0 bases short, with 10 bases between. CDR3 DNA: TGCGCCAGCAGCTACTGGGGCAGCTCCTACGAGCAGTACTTC. Its translation is CASSYWGSSYEQYF.

For this clonotype: A much larger clone differs from this one at a single base, so this may be a read error. The chain carries TRBV30 and TRBJ1-2; a weak D match, TRBD1 (5 bases). The CDR3 runs 12 residues. CDR1 is GTSNPN and CDR2 is SVGIG in the germline V gene (reference sequence). CDR3 sequence: CAWSRGGDGYSF. CDR3 nucleotide sequence: TGTGCCTGGAGCCGTGGGGGGGACGGCTACTCCTTC.

This clonotype was observed many times. The rearrangement uses TRBV6-1 and TRBJ2-1; perhaps TRBD2 as D (5 bases). The CDR3 extends over 15 amino acids. The germline V gene has CDR1 MNHNS and CDR2 SASEGT. Trimming took off 4 bases at V and 4 bases at J, with 14 bases between the two ends. CDR3 region: CASSVVPGSYNEQFF. Written as DNA, the CDR3 is TGTGCCAGCAGTGTAGTACCGGGGAGTTACAATGAGCAGTTCTTC.

The chain couples TRBV12-3 or TRBV12-4 to TRBJ1-4; tentative D call: TRBD1 (5 bases). Deletions cut 2 bases from V and 10 bases from J, with 11 bases between. The CDR3 has 13 residues. CDR3 in DNA: TGTGCCAGCAGTTTAAGACAGTCAGGAAAACTGTTTTTT. Protein: CASSLRQSGKLFF.

This clonotype occurred many times. The rearrangement uses TRBV2 and TRBJ2-5; no reliable D call. Trimming pared 0 bases from V and 2 bases from J, leaving 10 bases between. The V gene's germline CDR1 is SNHLY and CDR2 FYNNEI. CDR3 length: 15 amino acids. The CDR3 DNA sequence: TGTGCCAGCAGTGAAGCCCCCACAGCTCAAGAGACCCAGTACTTC. This encodes CASSEAPTAQETQYF.

This clonotype was recorded a few times. The chain carries TRBV7-9 and TRBJ2-3; TRBD1 might be the D (5 bases). The V gene lost 1 base and the J gene lost 2 bases, with 16 bases spanning the gap. The CDR3 covers 17 residues. Germline loops: CDR1 SEHNR, CDR2 FQNEAQ (reference sequence). The CDR3 is CASSLGGFGKNTDTQYF. The DNA of the CDR3 is TGTGCCAGCAGCTTAGGGGGCTTTGGGAAAAACACAGATACGCAGTATTTT.

The rearrangement links TRBV9 to TRBJ2-6; the D gene is possibly TRBD1 (5 bases). Germline lookup yields CDR1 SGDLS and CDR2 YYNGEE. This CDR3 comprises 14 residues. Deletions cut 6 bases from V and 2 bases from J, with 9 bases between. The CDR3 nucleotides are TGTGCCAGCAAATCGGACACTGGGGCCAACGTCCTGACTTTC. Its protein product is CASKSDTGANVLTF.

As concerns this clonotype: The CDR3 carries no conserved terminal phenylalanine or tryptophan, so it likely arises from a read error. The gene calls are TRBV19 and TRBJ2-7; 7 positions agree with TRBD1. Germline V gene lookup returns CDR1 LNHDA and CDR2 SQIVND (reference sequence). The CDR3 contains 15 residues. The V and J ends lost 1 base and 4 bases, in that order; junction bases with no gene match: 7. CDR3 amino acids: CASSIGAGGSYEQYL. CDR3 bases: TGTGCCAGTAGTATAGGGGCAGGGGGAAGTTACGAGCAGTACCTC.

This clonotype has a count of ten or more. The rearrangement uses TRBV3-1 and TRBJ2-2, with 10 bases fitting TRBD1. Per germline, CDR1 LGHDT and CDR2 YNNKEL (reference sequence). This CDR3 is 17 amino acids long. Trimming cost V 0 bases and J 3 bases; bases outside gene matches: 4. CDR3 residues: CASSQEIGQGDTGELFF. Here the CDR3 DNA reads TGTGCCAGCAGCCAAGAGATCGGACAGGGGGACACCGGGGAGCTGTTTTTT.

The rearrangement joins TRBV11-3 to TRBJ2-3; the D gene is possibly TRBD1 (5 bases). The J call may be incorrect, as the DNA end agrees better with TRBJ2-5. CDR1 and CDR2 (germline): SGHNT, YENEEA. The CDR3 is 14 amino acids. The CDR3 region has the DNA TGTGCCAGCAGCCAAGATGGGGCCGGCGGGACCCAGTACTTC. Its translation is CASSQDGAGGTQYF.

This clonotype was picked up many times. CDR3 DNA: TGCGCCAGCAGTTCCCTCGGGACAGGGGACTCACCCCTCCACTTT. It specifies CASSSLGTGDSPLHF. The chain employs TRBV10-2 and TRBJ1-6; 10 bases align to TRBD1. The CDR3 covers 15 residues. The germline V gene encodes CDR1 WSHSY and CDR2 SAAADI. The J segment lost 10 bases and the V segment lost 5 bases, leaving 8 bases of the junction unmatched.

This clonotype was seen ten or more times. This chain uses TRBV20-1 with TRBJ2-7; TRBD1 aligns across 10 bases. This CDR3 is 16 amino acids long. Per germline, CDR1 DFQATT and CDR2 SNEGSKA (reference sequence). The junction had 9 bases not matched to a gene; V was cut back by 2 bases and J by 2 bases. The CDR3 DNA sequence: TGCAGTGCTAGACCCCTCCGGACAGGGGGTACCTACGAGCAGTACTTC. Its protein is CSARPLRTGGTYEQYF.

The chain recombines TRBV20-1 with TRBJ2-1; TRBD2 matches at 8 bases. The CDR3 runs 14 residues. Per germline, CDR1 DFQATT and CDR2 SNEGSKA (reference sequence). Unmatched junction bases numbered 6, after V lost 2 bases and J lost 6 bases. Here the CDR3 reads CSARTSGGPNEQFF. The CDR3 DNA sequence: TGCAGTGCTAGAACCAGCGGGGGACCCAATGAGCAGTTCTTC.

The sample holds a few counts of this clonotype. The genes are TRBV7-2 and TRBJ1-4; tentatively, D is TRBD1 (5 bases). The germline V gene encodes CDR1 SGHTA and CDR2 FQGNSA. The CDR3 has 14 residues. The germline V and J ends were trimmed by 3 bases and 3 bases, with 8 bases remaining between them. Here the CDR3 DNA reads TGTGCCAGCAGCTTCGGGGGGGCTAATGAAAAACTGTTTTTT. This encodes CASSFGGANEKLFF.